Only a few counts were recorded for the clone carrying this TCR beta chain. Antigen: not known. This sample also contains other DNA sequences that code for the same CDR3. This sample is part of a study of memory B cells and T cells in multiple sclerosis. General observations from the study: Compartments had unequal clone-set sizes, affecting shared clonotype counts.

CFSE-dim autoproliferating and CFSE-high non-proliferating T cells from unstimulated culture were sequenced separately. Replicate wells were pooled after about seven days of stimulus-free culture of roughly 5x10^7 CFSE-labeled PBMCs. Trimming pared 0 bases from V and 4 bases from J, leaving 7 bases between. Per the germline V gene, CDR1 is SGHRS and CDR2 is YFSETQ. This CDR3 has 14 residues. Assay used: immunoSEQ multiplex PCR; TCRdb lists only in-frame clones, some missing. The table records approximately 30,000 clones, around 88% of them present only once. Material: PBMCs from blood kept in culture. This sequence originates from a human donor with multiple sclerosis. This sequence joins TRBV5-1 and TRBJ2-2; no clear D gene. The CDR3 protein is CASSLGGGTGELFF. CDR3 DNA sequence: TGCGCCAGCAGCTTGGGGGGTGGCACCGGGGAGCTGTTTTTT.